What follows is one T cell receptor (beta chain) and its context. TCRdb keeps only in-frame clones here, not all; method: immunoSEQ multiplex PCR. The repertoire holds approximately 21,000 clones, with almost 85% as singletons. The data were obtained in a study of T cell responses to AZD1222 COVID-19 vaccine. This CDR3 contains 16 residues. The V and J ends lost 3 bases and 3 bases respectively, with 15 bases between them. Germline lookup yields CDR1 MDHEN and CDR2 SYDVKM. The chain carries TRBV28 and TRBJ1-5; D is undetermined. The TCR comes from an adult who received the AZD1222 COVID-19 vaccine. This specimen consisted of peripheral blood, obtained 28 days after the second AZD1222 dose. The CDR3 DNA reads as TGTGCCAGCAGTTTTCGTTGGGCGTCGGCCAATCAGCCCCAGCATTTT. This encodes CASSFRWASANQPQHF.